This passage covers 2 T cell receptor beta chains from one sample sequenced in a study of long-term antiretroviral therapy in people with HIV. The immunoSEQ assay was v3.0, run at survey level. The method was immunoSEQ multiplex PCR; TCRdb's version includes in-frame clones alone and lacks a portion of them. Of tens of thousands of clones detected, less than 90% appear once; the ten largest clones hold nearly 7.5%. The sample was unsorted PBMCs, taken approximately 5 years before starting antiretroviral therapy. The origin of the receptors is a man aged 45-65 years with HIV.

The chain combines TRBV5-1 with TRBJ2-1, with 7 bases matching TRBD2. The length of the CDR3 is 14 residues. V shed 4 bases, J shed 5 bases, and the junction held 6 bases outside the gene matches. Germline-derived CDR1 and CDR2 are SGHRS and YFSETQ. CDR3 bases: TGCGCCAGCAGCCCTGGGGGGGTGAACAATGAGCAGTTCTTC. Its protein product is CASSPGGVNNEQFF.

This clone was seen more than once but under ten times. The CDR3: CASRNRDRYSGNTIYF. In DNA, the CDR3 is TGTGCCAGCAGGAACCGGGACAGGTACTCTGGAAACACCATATATTTT. The chain links TRBV28 to TRBJ1-3; 8 nucleotides line up with TRBD1. This CDR3 contains 16 residues. J lost 0 bases, V lost 6 bases, and 7 bases had no gene match. Looked up from germline, CDR1 is MDHEN and CDR2 is SYDVKM.